Listed here is a single T cell receptor (beta chain). How the authors handled the data: Reference gene primer amplification yielded estimated nucleated cell counts. Generated by immunoSEQ multiplex PCR, the TCRdb table keeps only in-frame clones and is missing some. The V and J calls and clone size are taken from that table; D and trimming were inferred from the DNA. The data contain around 200,000 clones, roughly 87% of them seen just once; the ten biggest clones take up around 6.3%. Germline-derived CDR1 and CDR2 are MNHEY and SMNVEV (reference sequence). The CDR3 runs to 14 residues. With 6 bases removed from V and 2 bases from J, the gap between germline ends came to 14 bases. These data originate in a study of blood T cell repertoires in COVID-19. About the study: The samples span acute and convalescent COVID-19 from the United States, Italy and Spain. PBMCs, B-cell-depleted T cells, or T cells were the source of the cDNA or gDNA that made up the material.

Material: peripheral blood. The source of this sequence is a middle-aged woman with acute or convalescent COVID-19. V usage is TRBV27 and J usage is TRBJ2-7, with a weak D call TRBD1 (6 bases). The CDR3 region is CASSPRQVPYEQYF. The CDR3 DNA reads TGTGCCAGCAGCCCGAGACAGGTTCCCTACGAGCAGTACTTC.